A single sample is the source of the 14 T cell receptor beta chains below, sequenced in a study of T cell repertoires in cytomegalovirus infection. MiXCR, run by TCRdb on the reads, gives a single entry per CDR3 protein. The repertoire holds 200,000 to 250,000 distinct CDR3 sequences, roughly 22% seen once, with 15% to 20% in the top ten. The specimen was CD8+ T cells from PBMCs. The source of these receptors is a human donor in good health (CMV status not recorded). Some clones in this sample may be carry-over from other donors' samples.

Comments on this clonotype: This may arise from a read error, as a much more abundant clone is one base away. The rearrangement joins TRBV7-2 to TRBJ2-7; D call uncertain. Germline assignment: CDR1 SGHTA and CDR2 FQGNSA. This CDR3 region has 14 residues. Here the CDR3 reads CASSLTWGIHEHYF. CDR3 nucleotides: TGTGCCAGCAGCTTAACCTGGGGTATCCACGAGCATTACTTC.

This clonotype has at least ten counts. CDR3 region: CASSFGLNTGELFF. The CDR3 nucleotides are TGTGCCAGCAGCTTTGGGCTGAACACCGGGGAGCTGTTTTTT. The chain uses TRBV27 and TRBJ2-2; D is uncertain. Germline CDR1 reads MNHEY; CDR2 reads SMNVEV (reference sequence). The V end was cut by 6 bases, the J end by 1 base, with 9 bases between. This CDR3 comprises 14 residues.

The J gene is TRBJ2-7, the V gene TRBV4-2; 8 bases match TRBD2. The CDR3 covers 14 residues. CDR1 and CDR2 from the germline V gene are LGHNA and YNFKEQ. The junction had 4 bases not matched to a gene; V was cut back by 3 bases and J by 3 bases. The CDR3 DNA reads as TGTGCCAGCAGCCAGCTAGCGGGCGGCTACGAGCAGTACTTC. Translated: CASSQLAGGYEQYF.

Details on this clonotype: At one of its ends the junction is not consistent with the germline gene, which may arise from a read error. The chain is built from TRBV19 and TRBJ2-1, with D maybe TRBD2 (6 bases). CDR1 LNHDA and CDR2 SQIVND come from the germline V gene (reference sequence). The length of the CDR3 is 15 residues. CDR3 coding DNA: TGTGCCAGTGGTATTGGCGGGGCCGCCTACAATGAGCAGTTCTTC. Translating gives CASGIGGAAYNEQFF.

There are a few counts of this clonotype. The V and J genes are TRBV27 and TRBJ2-7, with TRBD2 as a possible D gene (6 bases). CDR1 and CDR2 (germline): MNHEY, SMNVEV (reference sequence). Trimming took off 1 base at V and 5 bases at J, with 9 bases between the two ends. The CDR3 totals 13 residues. Here the CDR3 reads CASSLFAGNEQYF. The CDR3 bases are TGTGCCAGCAGTTTATTTGCGGGAAACGAGCAGTACTTC.

Ten or more counts support this clonotype. This sequence joins TRBV7-9 and TRBJ2-1; possible D gene TRBD1, 6 bases. V lost 8 bases and J lost 9, with 17 bases in between. The CDR3 spans 13 residues. Germline assignment: CDR1 SEHNR and CDR2 FQNEAQ (reference sequence). The CDR3 region has the DNA TGTGCCAGCCGGCACAGGGTAGAGGGTGAGCAGTTCTTC. Its translation: CASRHRVEGEQFF.

The rearrangement uses TRBV28 and TRBJ2-6; no definite D call. The CDR3 contains 13 residues. Germline-derived CDR1 and CDR2 are MDHEN and SYDVKM. V was pared by 7 bases and J by 2 bases, with 6 bases between. CDR3 DNA: TGTGCCAGCACGCCTCCTGGGGCCAACGTCCTGACTTTC. Encoded protein: CASTPPGANVLTF.

This clonotype was found many times. V is TRBV5-1 and J is TRBJ1-6; D is ambiguous. V was clipped by 0 bases and J by 8 bases, with 12 bases between them. CDR3 length: 15 amino acids. The germline V gene encodes CDR1 SGHRS and CDR2 YFSETQ. Written as DNA, the CDR3 is TGCGCCAGCAGCTTGGCAGCGGCGGGAGATTCACCCCTCCACTTT. Its protein product is CASSLAAAGDSPLHF.

This clonotype was recorded at least ten times. The chain links TRBV25-1 to TRBJ2-7; D remains unclear. The CDR3 runs 16 residues. Between the trimmed V and J ends, which lost 3 bases and 3 bases, there was a span of 18 bases. The germline V gene has CDR1 MGHDK and CDR2 SYGVNS. The CDR3 here is CASSDSTSADHYEQYF. DNA of the CDR3: TGTGCCAGCAGTGACTCCACATCCGCGGACCACTACGAGCAGTACTTC.

This clonotype appeared many times. J is TRBJ2-7 and V is TRBV7-6; 10 bases are shared with TRBD1. The CDR3 runs 15 residues. CDR1 is SGHVS and CDR2 is FNYEAQ in the germline V gene. V lost 4 bases to trimming and J lost 6 bases; unmatched junction nucleotides: 9. The CDR3, as DNA: TGTGCCAGCAGCTCCCGGACAGGGGGAGTTTCCGAGCAGTACTTC. Protein sequence: CASSSRTGGVSEQYF.

The V gene is TRBV7-9, the J gene TRBJ1-1; 11 nucleotides line up with TRBD1. The germline CDR1 and CDR2 sequences are SEHNR and FQNEAQ (reference sequence). The CDR3 has 15 residues. J lost 4 bases, V lost 1 base, and 2 bases had no gene match. CDR3 sequence reads: CASSLVGTGGTEAFF. The CDR3 DNA is TGTGCCAGCAGCTTAGTAGGGACAGGGGGCACTGAAGCTTTCTTT.

This clonotype was picked up one time. This may arise from a read error, as a much more abundant clone is one base away. The chain links TRBV9 to TRBJ2-3; 9 positions match TRBD1. The CDR3 is 15 residues long. Germline lookup yields CDR1 SGDLS and CDR2 YYNGEE. The trim removed 6 bases at V and 2 bases at J, leaving 7 bases unmatched. CDR3 loop: CASTLGQGTTDTQYF. As DNA, the CDR3 is TGTGCCAGCACCCTAGGACAGGGGACCACAGATACGCAGTATTTT.

The chain combines TRBV20-1 with TRBJ1-2, with D uncertain. Trimming removed 2 bases from V and 0 bases from J, with 10 bases in between. The germline V gene encodes CDR1 DFQATT and CDR2 SNEGSKA (reference sequence). This CDR3 has 14 amino acids. The CDR3 loop is CSARTSTTNYGYTF. The CDR3 DNA follows: TGCAGTGCTAGAACATCGACAACTAACTATGGCTACACCTTC.

CDR3 bases: TGTGCCAGCAGCTTAACGGGAGGCTATGGCCTGTCCTACTATGGCTACACCTTC. Translation: CASSLTGGYGLSYYGYTF. V and J are TRBV7-8 and TRBJ1-2; D uncertain. CDR1 and CDR2 (germline): SGHVS, FQNEAQ. This CDR3 spans 18 amino acids. V was trimmed by 2 bases and J by 3 bases, leaving 22 bases between them.